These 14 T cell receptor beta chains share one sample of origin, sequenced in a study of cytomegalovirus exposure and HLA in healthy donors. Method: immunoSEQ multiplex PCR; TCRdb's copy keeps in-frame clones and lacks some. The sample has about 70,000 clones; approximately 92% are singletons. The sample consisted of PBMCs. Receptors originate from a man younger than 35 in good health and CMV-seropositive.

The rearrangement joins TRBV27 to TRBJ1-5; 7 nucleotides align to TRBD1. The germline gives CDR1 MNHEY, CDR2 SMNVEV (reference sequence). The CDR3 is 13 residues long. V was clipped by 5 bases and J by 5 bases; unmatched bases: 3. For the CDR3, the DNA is TGTGCCAGCAGTAAAACAGGGGATCAGCCCCAGCATTTT. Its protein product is CASSKTGDQPQHF.

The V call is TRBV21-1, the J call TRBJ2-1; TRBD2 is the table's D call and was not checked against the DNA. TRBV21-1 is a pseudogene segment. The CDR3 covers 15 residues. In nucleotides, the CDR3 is TGTGCCAGTGGGAGACTACCCATCCCCTACAATGAGCAGTTCTTC. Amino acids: CASGRLPIPYNEQFF.

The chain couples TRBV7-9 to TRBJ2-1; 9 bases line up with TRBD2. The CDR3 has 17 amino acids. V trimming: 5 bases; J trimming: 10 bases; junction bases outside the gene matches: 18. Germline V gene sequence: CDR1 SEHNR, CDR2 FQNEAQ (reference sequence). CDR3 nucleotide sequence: TGTGCCAGCAGCCCCGCGGGAATAGCGGGAGCAAGCGGAGAGCAGTTCTTC. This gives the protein CASSPAGIAGASGEQFF.

The CDR3 DNA reads TGTGCCAGCAGTTACGTTGGGGCAAGCACAGATACGCAGTATTTT. Encoded protein: CASSYVGASTDTQYF. V is TRBV6-6 and J is TRBJ2-3; the D gene is possibly TRBD1 (5 bases). The CDR3 is made up of 15 amino acids. V lost 2 bases, J lost 0 bases, and 9 bases lay in between. Germline CDR1 reads MNHNY; CDR2 reads SVGAGI (reference sequence).

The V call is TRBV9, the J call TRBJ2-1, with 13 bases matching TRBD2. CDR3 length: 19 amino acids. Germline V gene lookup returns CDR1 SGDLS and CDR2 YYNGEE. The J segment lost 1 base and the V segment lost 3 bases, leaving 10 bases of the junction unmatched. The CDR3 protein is CASSGTGTSGTRSYNEQFF. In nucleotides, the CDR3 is TGTGCCAGCAGCGGAACCGGGACTAGCGGGACCAGGTCCTACAATGAGCAGTTCTTC.

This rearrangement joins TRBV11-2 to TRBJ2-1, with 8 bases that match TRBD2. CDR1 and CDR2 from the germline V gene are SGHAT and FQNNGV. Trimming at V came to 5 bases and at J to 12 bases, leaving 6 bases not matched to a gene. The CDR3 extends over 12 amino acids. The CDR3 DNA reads TGTGCCAGCAGCACTCCCACTAGCGGGCAGTTCTTC. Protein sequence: CASSTPTSGQFF.

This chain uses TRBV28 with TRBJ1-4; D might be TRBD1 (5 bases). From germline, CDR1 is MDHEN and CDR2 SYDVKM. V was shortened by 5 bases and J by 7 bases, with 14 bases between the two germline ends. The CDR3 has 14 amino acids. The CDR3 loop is CASSTRGVGEKLFF. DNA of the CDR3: TGTGCCAGCAGTACTCGGGGGGTGGGTGAAAAACTGTTTTTT.

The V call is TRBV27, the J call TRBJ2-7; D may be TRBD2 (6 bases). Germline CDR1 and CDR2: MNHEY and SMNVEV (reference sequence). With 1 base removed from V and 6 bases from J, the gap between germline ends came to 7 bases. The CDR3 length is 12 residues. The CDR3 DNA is TGTGCCAGCAGTTTATTGGGAGGCGAGCAGTACTTC. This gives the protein CASSLLGGEQYF.

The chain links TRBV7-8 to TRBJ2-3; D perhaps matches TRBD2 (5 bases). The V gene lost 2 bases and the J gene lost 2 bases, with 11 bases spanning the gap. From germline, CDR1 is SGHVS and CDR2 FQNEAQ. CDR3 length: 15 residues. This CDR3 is CASSLKRKLTDTQYF. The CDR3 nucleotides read TGTGCCAGCAGCTTAAAGCGGAAACTCACAGATACGCAGTATTTT.

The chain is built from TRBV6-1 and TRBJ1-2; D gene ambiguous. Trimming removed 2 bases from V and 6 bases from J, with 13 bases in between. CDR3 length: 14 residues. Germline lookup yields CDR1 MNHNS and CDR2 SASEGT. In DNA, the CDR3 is TGTGCCAGCAGTGAATATCAGAAGATCCATGGCTACACCTTC. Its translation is CASSEYQKIHGYTF.

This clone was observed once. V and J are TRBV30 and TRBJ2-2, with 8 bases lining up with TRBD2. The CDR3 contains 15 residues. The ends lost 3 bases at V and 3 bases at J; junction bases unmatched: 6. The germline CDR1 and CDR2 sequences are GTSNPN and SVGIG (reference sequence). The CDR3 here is CAWRDSGTDTGELFF. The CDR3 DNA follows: TGTGCCTGGAGGGATAGCGGGACCGACACCGGGGAGCTGTTTTTT. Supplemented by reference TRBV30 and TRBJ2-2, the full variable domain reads SQTIHQWPATLVQPVGSPLSLECTVEGTSNPNLYWYRQAAGRGLQLLFYSVGIGQISSEVPQNLSASRPQDRQFILSSKKLLLSDSGFYLCAWRDSGTDTGELFFGEGSRLTVL.

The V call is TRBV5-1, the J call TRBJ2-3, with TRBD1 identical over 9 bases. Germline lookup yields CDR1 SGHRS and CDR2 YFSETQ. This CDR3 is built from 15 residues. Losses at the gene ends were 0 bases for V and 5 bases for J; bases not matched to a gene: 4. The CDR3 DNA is TGCGCCAGCAGCTTGGAAACAGGGGGCGGAGATACGCAGTATTTT. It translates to CASSLETGGGDTQYF.

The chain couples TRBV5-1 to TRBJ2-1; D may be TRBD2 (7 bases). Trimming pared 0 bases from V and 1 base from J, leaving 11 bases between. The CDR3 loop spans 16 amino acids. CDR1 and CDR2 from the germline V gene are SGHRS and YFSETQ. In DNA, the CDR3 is TGCGCCAGCAGCTTGGAGGGGGGAGGGTCCTACAATGAGCAGTTCTTC. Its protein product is CASSLEGGGSYNEQFF.

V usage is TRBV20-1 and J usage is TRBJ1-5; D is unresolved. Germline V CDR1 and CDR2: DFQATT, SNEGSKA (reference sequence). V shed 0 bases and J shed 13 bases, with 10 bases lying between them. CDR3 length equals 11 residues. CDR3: CSARDGGLQHF. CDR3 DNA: TGCAGTGCTAGAGATGGAGGGCTGCAGCATTTT.